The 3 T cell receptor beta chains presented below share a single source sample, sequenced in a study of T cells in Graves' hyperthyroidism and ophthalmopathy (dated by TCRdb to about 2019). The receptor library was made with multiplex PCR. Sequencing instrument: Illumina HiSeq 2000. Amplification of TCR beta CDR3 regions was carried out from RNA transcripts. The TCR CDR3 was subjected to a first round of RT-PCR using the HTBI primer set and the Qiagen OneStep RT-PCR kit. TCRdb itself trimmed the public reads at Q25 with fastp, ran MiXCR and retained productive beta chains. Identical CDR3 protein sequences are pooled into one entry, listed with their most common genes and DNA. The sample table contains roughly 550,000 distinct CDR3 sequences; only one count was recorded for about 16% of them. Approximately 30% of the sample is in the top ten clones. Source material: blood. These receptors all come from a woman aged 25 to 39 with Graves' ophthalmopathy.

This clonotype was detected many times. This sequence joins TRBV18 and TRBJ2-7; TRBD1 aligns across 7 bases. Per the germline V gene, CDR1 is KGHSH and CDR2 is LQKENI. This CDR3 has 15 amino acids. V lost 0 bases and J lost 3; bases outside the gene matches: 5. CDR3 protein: CASSPPSGGFYEQYF. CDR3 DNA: TGTGCCAGCTCACCACCGTCAGGGGGTTTCTACGAGCAGTACTTC.

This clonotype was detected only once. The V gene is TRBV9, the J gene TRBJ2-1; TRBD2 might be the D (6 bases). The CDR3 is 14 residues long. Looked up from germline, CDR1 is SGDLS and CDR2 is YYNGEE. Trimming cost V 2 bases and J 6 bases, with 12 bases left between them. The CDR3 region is CASSVGLRTNEQFF. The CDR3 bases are TGTGCCAGCAGCGTGGGACTGAGGACCAATGAGCAGTTCTTC.

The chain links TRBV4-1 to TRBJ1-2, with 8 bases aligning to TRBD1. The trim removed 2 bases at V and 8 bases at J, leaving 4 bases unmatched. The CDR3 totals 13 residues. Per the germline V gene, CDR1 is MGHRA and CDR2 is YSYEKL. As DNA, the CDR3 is TGCGCCAGCAGCCAACCGACAGGGGTCGGCTACACCTTC. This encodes CASSQPTGVGYTF.